This entry lists 25 T cell receptor beta chains sequenced from one sample in a study of glioma-infiltrating T cells. TCR alpha and beta CDR3 regions were amplified from RNA using iRepertoire nested multiplex PCR. Each CDR3 protein is one row after TCRdb ran MiXCR on the multiplex PCR reads. In the table there are around 190,000 distinct CDR3 sequences, roughly 45% of which are singletons. Material: glioma tissue, nonneoplastic brain tissue, or PBMCs (not recorded which). These receptors all come from a human donor with low-grade glioma or glioblastoma, undergoing nonglioma brain surgery, or in good health (not recorded which).

In the case of this clonotype: Germline and junction disagree at one end, which may indicate a read error. The chain joins TRBV29-1 to TRBJ2-1; the match to TRBD2 covers 9 bases. Germline values: CDR1 SQVTM, CDR2 ANQGSEA. CDR3 length: 14 amino acids. The DNA for the CDR3 is TGCAGCGCCTTAGCGGGAGTCCCCTACAGTGAGCAGTTCTTC. Translation: CSALAGVPYSEQFF.

The sample holds a few counts of this clonotype. J is TRBJ2-1 and V is TRBV3-1; 10 bases match TRBD2. The J segment lost 4 bases and the V segment lost 1 base, leaving 7 bases of the junction unmatched. The CDR3 length is 17 residues. Germline V gives CDR1 LGHDT, CDR2 YNNKEL (reference sequence). This chain's CDR3 is CASSQVRTSGIYNEQFF. In DNA, the CDR3 is TGTGCCAGCAGCCAAGTCCGAACTAGCGGGATATACAATGAGCAGTTCTTC.

In this sample, this clonotype turned up many times. The CDR3 spells CASSPSPQGADTQYF. In nucleotides, the CDR3 is TGTGCCAGCTCACCATCCCCTCAGGGGGCAGATACGCAGTATTTT. This sequence joins TRBV18 and TRBJ2-3; TRBD1 matches at 7 bases. In germline, CDR1 is KGHSH, CDR2 LQKENI. Trimming cost V 2 bases and J 4 bases; bases outside gene matches: 6. The CDR3 runs 15 residues.

This clonotype was seen at least ten times. The J gene is TRBJ1-1, the V gene TRBV2; the D is unclear. V was shortened by 7 bases and J by 4 bases, with 7 bases between the two germline ends. The CDR3 spans 11 residues. CDR1 and CDR2 (germline): SNHLY, FYNNEI. The chain's CDR3 is CASKTSTEAFF. In DNA form, the CDR3 reads TGTGCCAGCAAAACGAGCACTGAAGCTTTCTTT. The full variable domain, rest sourced from reference TRBV2 and TRBJ1-1, is EPEVTQTPSHQVTQMGQEVILRCVPISNHLYFYWYRQILGQKVEFLVSFYNNEISEKSEIFDDQFSVERPDGSNFTLKIRSTKLEDSAMYFCASKTSTEAFFGQGTRLTVV.

With respect to this clonotype: A junction end diverges from the germline sequence, so it may reflect a read error. The V call is TRBV6-1, the J call TRBJ2-3, with 7 positions matching TRBD1. The CDR3 is made up of 14 amino acids. Germline CDR1 is MNHNS and CDR2 is SASEGT. The CDR3 is CASTPLGGYNTEYF. Here the CDR3 DNA reads TGTGCCAGCACTCCGCTAGGGGGCTATAATACGGAGTATTTT.

This clonotype was seen a handful of times. The chain employs TRBV29-1 and TRBJ2-7; TRBD1 aligns across 10 bases. The junction had 4 bases not matched to a gene; V was cut back by 4 bases and J by 4 bases. Per germline, CDR1 SQVTM and CDR2 ANQGSEA. The CDR3 has 13 amino acids. CDR3 protein: CSVAGTGAYEQYF. CDR3 DNA sequence: TGCAGCGTTGCCGGGACAGGGGCTTACGAGCAGTACTTC.

In its sample, this clonotype was seen many times. The chain couples TRBV6-1 to TRBJ1-1; D possibly corresponds to TRBD1 (6 bases). V was trimmed by 5 bases and J by 1 base, leaving 17 bases between them. The germline gives CDR1 MNHNS, CDR2 SASEGT. This CDR3 is 16 amino acids long. Here the CDR3 DNA reads TGTGCCAGCAGTTCCGCACCGGGACACCAGAACACTGAAGCTTTCTTT. Its translation: CASSSAPGHQNTEAFF.

This clonotype showed up many times. The chain combines TRBV27 with TRBJ2-1; 9 nucleotides agree with TRBD2. J lost 0 bases, V lost 6 bases, and 3 bases had no gene match. In germline, CDR1 is MNHEY, CDR2 SMNVEV (reference sequence). The CDR3 is made up of 15 amino acids. The DNA for the CDR3 is TGTGCCAGCAGCAATAGCGGGAGCTCCTACAATGAGCAGTTCTTC. It is translated as CASSNSGSSYNEQFF.

The sample holds many counts of this clonotype. The V call is TRBV28, the J call TRBJ1-4; TRBD1 aligns across 8 bases. This CDR3 comprises 18 residues. Germline V CDR1 and CDR2: MDHEN, SYDVKM. J gave up 0 bases and V 4 bases, and 10 bases lay outside the gene matches. The CDR3 spells CASSSTGGADTTNEKLFF. The CDR3 DNA is TGTGCCAGCAGTTCCACAGGGGGAGCGGATACAACTAATGAAAAACTGTTTTTT. The complete variable domain, with remaining parts taken from reference TRBV28 and TRBJ1-4, reads DVKVTQSSRYLVKRTGEKVFLECVQDMDHENMFWYRQDPGLGLRLIYFSYDVKMKEKGDIPEGYSVSREKKERFSLILESASTNQTSMYLCASSSTGGADTTNEKLFFGSGTQLSVL.

The chain carries TRBV20-1 and TRBJ2-1; D is ambiguous. The germline V gene encodes CDR1 DFQATT and CDR2 SNEGSKA (reference sequence). The CDR3 is 11 residues long. The CDR3 nucleotides read TGCAGCTTCGGACGGGACAATGAGCAGTTCTTC. This codes for CSFGRDNEQFF.

Concerning this clonotype itself: A much larger clone differs from this one at a single base, so this may be a read error. The V call is TRBV20-1, the J call TRBJ2-7; 7 bases are shared with TRBD2. The CDR3 consists of 16 residues. Germline trimming cut 6 bases from V and 7 bases from J; bases unmatched to any gene: 21. Germline assignment: CDR1 DFQATT and CDR2 SNEGSKA (reference sequence). The CDR3 region has the DNA TGCAGTGCCGACCCCGTAGTGGGGGGGTCCCACAATGAGCAGTACTTC. Its protein product is CSADPVVGGSHNEQYF.

In this sample, this clonotype turned up many times. V gene TRBV20-1 combines with J gene TRBJ2-5, with 8 bases matching TRBD1. Per germline, CDR1 DFQATT and CDR2 SNEGSKA (reference sequence). After removal of 6 bases from V and 6 bases from J, the junction contained 6 bases not matched to a gene. CDR3 size: 12 residues. The CDR3 coding sequence is TGCAGTGCCCCAACAGGGGGGAAGACCCAGTACTTC. Translating gives CSAPTGGKTQYF.

Only a few counts were recorded for this clonotype. The chain joins TRBV7-9 to TRBJ2-7; the D gene is possibly TRBD1 (6 bases). V lost 1 base and J 6 bases, leaving 19 bases between the germline ends. Germline V CDR1 and CDR2: SEHNR, FQNEAQ (reference sequence). The CDR3 contains 16 residues. DNA of the CDR3: TGTGCCAGCAGCTTAGTGTTAGGGCAGGGGTCTCGCGAGCAGTACTTC. Its translation: CASSLVLGQGSREQYF.

A remark on this clonotype: Being one base from a much bigger clone, this may be a read error. The rearrangement uses TRBV28 and TRBJ1-5; 11 bases map to TRBD1. The CDR3 runs 16 residues. Germline CDR1 reads MDHEN; CDR2 reads SYDVKM. Losses at the gene ends were 4 bases for V and 4 bases for J; bases not matched to a gene: 6. DNA of the CDR3: TGTGCCAGCAGTTACCTCGGGACAGGGGGGAATCAGCCCCAGCATTTT. Amino acids: CASSYLGTGGNQPQHF.

V gene TRBV29-1 combines with J gene TRBJ2-1; TRBD2 matches 8 bases. The CDR3 is made up of 15 amino acids. From germline, CDR1 is SQVTM and CDR2 ANQGSEA. Trimming at V came to 6 bases and at J to 0 bases, leaving 7 bases not matched to a gene. The CDR3: CSVVPREGSYNEQFF. The CDR3 region has the DNA TGCAGCGTCGTACCACGGGAGGGCTCCTACAATGAGCAGTTCTTC.

This clonotype was recorded a few times. A read error is possible here, since a much larger clone lies one base away. This rearrangement joins TRBV20-1 to TRBJ1-1, with unresolved D. Germline-derived CDR1 and CDR2 are DFQATT and SNEGSKA (reference sequence). The CDR3 runs to 13 residues. The CDR3 is CCARISAETEAFF. The CDR3 DNA is TGCTGTGCTAGAATTTCGGCGGAGACTGAAGCTTTCTTT.

The chain links TRBV12-3 or TRBV12-4 to TRBJ1-1, with D hard to call. Trimming took 8 bases from V and 5 from J, leaving 12 bases between them. The CDR3 is 12 residues long. CDR3 loop: CASLPGNTEAFF. CDR3 nucleotides: TGTGCCAGCCTCCCGGGAAATACTGAAGCTTTCTTT.

Points on this clonotype: This may come from a read error, since a much larger clone is one base off. V is TRBV20-1 and J is TRBJ2-1; TRBD2 aligns across 9 bases. Per the germline V gene, CDR1 is DFQATT and CDR2 is SNEGSKA (reference sequence). This CDR3 comprises 16 residues. The CDR3, as DNA: TGCAGTGCTAAAAGTCCCGGGACTAGCTCCTACGATGAGCAGTTCTTC. Protein: CSAKSPGTSSYDEQFF.

A note on this clonotype: This may come from a read error, since a much larger clone is one base off. This sequence joins TRBV7-2 and TRBJ2-1, with 8 bases identical to TRBD1. This CDR3 has 15 amino acids. Germline V gene data show CDR1 as SGHTA and CDR2 as FQGNSA. In DNA form, the CDR3 reads TGTGCCAGCAGTCGGGACAGGCAGCCTAGCAATGACCAGTTCTTC. Its translation: CASSRDRQPSNDQFF. Based on the CDR3 plus reference TRBV7-2 and TRBJ2-1, the full variable domain is GAGVSQSPSNKVTEKGKDVELRCDPISGHTALYWYRQSLGQGLEFLIYFQGNSAPDKSGLPSDRFSAERTGGSVSTLTIQRTQQEDSAVYLCASSRDRQPSNDQFFGPGTRLTVL.

The chain has TRBV19 and TRBJ2-2; 11 bases match TRBD2. This CDR3 comprises 15 residues. J gave up 8 bases and V 6 bases, and 8 bases lay outside the gene matches. Per germline, CDR1 LNHDA and CDR2 SQIVND (reference sequence). The CDR3 bases are TGTGCCAGTAGACGACTAGCGGGATTACGAGGGGAGCTGTTTTTT. Protein product: CASRRLAGLRGELFF.

This clonotype was recorded a few times. This chain connects TRBV2 to TRBJ2-1, with D unclear. CDR3 length: 14 residues. V was shortened by 8 bases and J by 8 bases, with 19 bases between the two germline ends. Germline CDR1 is SNHLY and CDR2 is FYNNEI. This chain's CDR3 is CASFWQWPHYEQFF. The CDR3 region has the DNA TGTGCCAGCTTCTGGCAGTGGCCGCACTATGAGCAGTTCTTC.

This clonotype was counted many times. V usage is TRBV20-1 and J usage is TRBJ2-2; D unclear. CDR3 length: 14 residues. Per the germline V gene, CDR1 is DFQATT and CDR2 is SNEGSKA (reference sequence). The V end was cut by 1 base, the J end by 1 base, with 7 bases between. The CDR3 nucleotides are TGCAGTGCTAGAGGCCAGGTGAACACCGGGGAGCTGTTTTTT. Its protein product is CSARGQVNTGELFF.

This clonotype was found many times. V and J are TRBV2 and TRBJ2-1; the D gene could be TRBD1 or TRBD2 (5 bases each). In germline, CDR1 is SNHLY, CDR2 FYNNEI. The ends were cut back, 8 bases at V and 9 bases at J, with 11 bases in the middle. The CDR3 has 11 amino acids. The CDR3 bases are TGTGCCAGCCGGGGCGTGAGTGAGCAGTTCTTC. As protein: CASRGVSEQFF.

Points on this clonotype: Being one base from a much bigger clone, this may be a read error. The chain recombines TRBV18 with TRBJ1-5; no firm D call. The germline V gene encodes CDR1 KGHSH and CDR2 LQKENI. The CDR3 covers 14 residues. CDR3 residues: CASSPGRSNHPQHF. The CDR3, as DNA: TGTGCCAGCTCACCAGGACGGTCCAATCACCCCCAGCATTTT.

This clonotype was observed many times. The V and J genes are TRBV2 and TRBJ1-1, with D possibly matching TRBD1 (5 bases). Germline assignment: CDR1 SNHLY and CDR2 FYNNEI. The V and J ends lost 9 bases and 1 base respectively, with 15 bases between them. This CDR3 has 14 residues. CDR3 nucleotide sequence: TGTGCCAGTCAGGCAGGGACTCGGAACACTGAAGCTTTCTTT. Protein sequence: CASQAGTRNTEAFF.